This T cell receptor beta chain was documented in a study of shared clonotypes between healthy human individuals. Points on this clone: Antigen specificity is unknown. The same CDR3 is also encoded by other DNA sequences in this sample.

The study's findings and limits: Four donors shared approximately 5% of their naive CD4 clonotypes.

Recent vaccinations or acute infections were absent in the healthy HIV-negative adult donors. The repertoire was sequenced with immunoSEQ multiplex PCR; TCRdb's copy has only in-frame clones and lacks some. The data show 1,500,000 or so clones, approximately 98.5% seen once. The specimen was naive CD4+ T cells sorted from blood. Specified subset: CD45RA+ positively selected. This TCR came from a man aged 25-45 years in good health.

The CDR3 DNA sequence: TGTGCCAGCAGACTAGGGTACGAGCAGTACTTC. It is translated as CASRLGYEQYF. The chain combines TRBV6-5 with TRBJ2-7; perhaps TRBD2 as D (5 bases). Per the germline V gene, CDR1 is MNHEY and CDR2 is SVGAGI. V lost 6 bases, J lost 4 bases, and 7 bases lay in between. The CDR3 totals 11 residues.